This entry lists 23 T cell receptor beta chains sequenced from one sample in a study of identical twins. In TCRdb, the 5' RACE reads were re-called with MiXCR into one record per CDR3 protein. The data show under 300,000 distinct CDR3 sequences, around 15% seen once. The sequencing input was memory (CD45RO+) T cells sorted from blood. These receptors all come from a woman in her late teens or twenties in good health.

The chain links TRBV20-1 to TRBJ2-7; 10 bases are shared with TRBD2. Unmatched junction bases numbered 10, after V lost 5 bases and J lost 6 bases. The CDR3 consists of 14 residues. Germline V CDR1 and CDR2: DFQATT, SNEGSKA (reference sequence). In DNA form, the CDR3 reads TGCAGTGCTTACAAGCGGGAGGGCGGATTCGAGCAGTACTTC. This gives the protein CSAYKREGGFEQYF.

This clonotype was seen a handful of times. This chain uses TRBV6-2 or TRBV6-3 with TRBJ2-2; TRBD2 aligns across 8 bases. The CDR3 sequence is 14 residues long. Trimming cost V 6 bases and J 5 bases; bases outside gene matches: 5. Germline-derived CDR1 and CDR2 are MNHEY and SVGEGT. CDR3 nucleotide sequence: TGTGCCAGCAGGGCTAGCGGGTGGACCGGGGAGCTGTTTTTT. This gives the protein CASRASGWTGELFF.

V gene TRBV7-2 combines with J gene TRBJ1-5, with unresolved D. Trimming took 5 bases from V and 5 from J, leaving 10 bases between them. This CDR3 contains 13 residues. Per germline, CDR1 SGHTA and CDR2 FQGNSA. CDR3 loop: CASSRGVYQPQHF. In DNA form, the CDR3 reads TGTGCCAGCAGCCGCGGGGTTTATCAGCCCCAGCATTTT.

This clonotype was detected a few times. V is TRBV3-1 and J is TRBJ2-1; weak D call: TRBD2 (6 bases). In germline, CDR1 is LGHDT, CDR2 YNNKEL (reference sequence). Trimming removed 1 base from V and 8 bases from J, with 15 bases in between. This CDR3 has 15 amino acids. CDR3 nucleotide sequence: TGTGCCAGCAGCCAAGTCGCAGCGGGCGGCGATGAGCAGTTCTTC. It encodes CASSQVAAGGDEQFF.

CDR3 nucleotides: TGTGCCAGCAGTTTATACAGCCCCACGGATACGCAGTATTTT. Protein product: CASSLYSPTDTQYF. The rearrangement links TRBV12-3 or TRBV12-4 to TRBJ2-3; D unclear. Trimming shortened V by 2 bases and J by 6 bases, and 12 bases separated the two germline ends. This CDR3 is 14 amino acids long.

This clonotype has just a few counts. This CDR3 is CASTTTLRGLVSGTQYF. Here the CDR3 DNA reads TGTGCCAGCACCACAACCCTTCGGGGGTTAGTTTCGGGTACGCAGTATTTT. V and J are TRBV12-3 or TRBV12-4 and TRBJ2-3; a weak D match, TRBD2 (6 bases). Trimming removed 7 bases at V and 8 bases at J, with 28 bases between. This CDR3 has 17 residues.

DNA for the CDR3: TGTGCCAGTCTTTGGGGGGGGAACACTGAAGCTTTCTTT. It codes for CASLWGGNTEAFF. The chain couples TRBV12-3 or TRBV12-4 to TRBJ1-1; possibly TRBD1 for D (5 bases). The V and J ends lost 9 bases and 1 base respectively, with 12 bases between them. The CDR3 runs to 13 residues.

This rearrangement joins TRBV10-3 to TRBJ2-3; D not certain. V lost 8 bases, J lost 2 bases, and 11 bases lay in between. The CDR3 is made up of 13 amino acids. Germline V CDR1 and CDR2: ENHRY, SYGVKD. CDR3 nucleotide sequence: TGTGCCATCGGGAAATCCCACACAGATACGCAGTATTTT. This gives the protein CAIGKSHTDTQYF.

CDR3: CASSPNPAGAGTDTQYF. In DNA, the CDR3 is TGTGCCAGCAGTCCCAACCCGGCGGGAGCGGGGACAGATACGCAGTATTTT. The V gene is TRBV6-2 or TRBV6-3, the J gene TRBJ2-3; 7 bases map to TRBD2. The CDR3 spans 17 residues. Germline assignment: CDR1 MNHEY and CDR2 SVGEGT. Trimming removed 5 bases from V and 3 bases from J; junction bases left unmatched: 14.

There are a few counts of this clonotype. The V and J genes are TRBV10-3 and TRBJ2-1, with D tentatively TRBD2 (7 bases). Between the trimmed V and J ends, which lost 7 bases and 4 bases, there was a span of 14 bases. Germline CDR1 and CDR2: ENHRY and SYGVKD. The CDR3 loop spans 14 amino acids. The DNA for the CDR3 is TGTGCCATCAAAGGGGGGGCAGGTTACAATGAGCAGTTCTTC. Encoded protein: CAIKGGAGYNEQFF.

The CDR3: CASSPRGGAVEQYF. CDR3 nucleotides: TGTGCCAGCTCACCACGCGGGGGGGCGGTGGAGCAGTACTTC. The chain couples TRBV18 to TRBJ2-7; TRBD2 agrees at 9 bases. After removal of 1 base from V and 7 bases from J, the junction contained 5 bases not matched to a gene. The CDR3 covers 14 residues. The germline gives CDR1 KGHSH, CDR2 LQKENI.

V usage is TRBV20-1 and J usage is TRBJ2-5; 11 bases align to TRBD2. Germline CDR1 and CDR2: DFQATT and SNEGSKA (reference sequence). This CDR3 has 15 amino acids. V lost 6 bases, J lost 1 base, and 7 bases stayed unmatched. CDR3 residues: CSARKTSGAQETQYF. The CDR3 DNA sequence: TGCAGTGCCAGAAAGACTAGCGGGGCCCAAGAGACCCAGTACTTC.

This clonotype came up many times. The chain recombines TRBV10-3 with TRBJ2-7; D gene unclear. The CDR3 is made up of 16 amino acids. Trimming took off 2 bases at V and 4 bases at J, with 18 bases between the two ends. Germline CDR1 is ENHRY and CDR2 is SYGVKD. In DNA, the CDR3 is TGTGCCATCAGTGAGCCCGCCGGTAGCAGCTCATACGAGCAGTACTTC. Translating it yields CAISEPAGSSSYEQYF.

This clonotype appeared a few times. The chain carries TRBV9 and TRBJ2-3; 7 nucleotides match TRBD2. V was clipped by 7 bases and J by 2 bases; unmatched bases: 16. CDR3 size: 17 residues. From germline, CDR1 is SGDLS and CDR2 YYNGEE. CDR3 DNA sequence: TGTGCCAGCGGCCACGGCCCTACTAGCGTCGCCACAGATACGCAGTATTTT. Amino acid sequence: CASGHGPTSVATDTQYF. Supplemented by reference TRBV9 and TRBJ2-3, the full variable domain reads DSGVTQTPKHLITATGQRVTLRCSPRSGDLSVYWYQQSLDQGLQFLIQYYNGEERAKGNILERFSAQQFPDLHSELNLSSLELGDSALYFCASGHGPTSVATDTQYFGPGTRLTVL.

The chain uses TRBV20-1 and TRBJ1-1, with D possibly matching TRBD1 (5 bases). The CDR3 has 16 amino acids. Germline CDR1 DFQATT, CDR2 SNEGSKA (reference sequence). Between the trimmed V and J ends, which lost 6 bases and 7 bases, there was a span of 27 bases. The chain's CDR3 is CSASGVWALDNNEAFF. CDR3 nucleotides: TGCAGTGCATCGGGGGTTTGGGCGTTAGATAATAATGAAGCTTTCTTT.

The chain couples TRBV5-1 to TRBJ2-3, with 10 bases fitting TRBD2. This CDR3 has 16 residues. CDR1 SGHRS and CDR2 YFSETQ come from the germline V gene. V lost 4 bases, J lost 2 bases, and 7 bases stayed unmatched. CDR3 in amino acids: CASSLASGRVTDTQYF. The CDR3 DNA is TGCGCCAGCAGCCTCGCCAGCGGGAGGGTCACAGATACGCAGTATTTT.

This clonotype was detected only a few times. The chain uses TRBV3-1 and TRBJ1-1; 9 bases are a match to TRBD1. In germline, CDR1 is LGHDT, CDR2 YNNKEL (reference sequence). V was clipped by 5 bases and J by 1 base; unmatched bases: 2. This CDR3 has 14 residues. Written as DNA, the CDR3 is TGTGCCAGCAGCACACAGGGGGCGAACACTGAAGCTTTCTTT. It is translated as CASSTQGANTEAFF. Complete variable domain (other parts from reference TRBV3-1 and TRBJ1-1): DTAVSQTPKYLVTQMGNDKSIKCEQNLGHDTMYWYKQDSKKFLKIMFSYNNKELIINETVPNRFSPKSPDKAHLNLHINSLELGDSAVYFCASSTQGANTEAFFGQGTRLTVV.

V usage is TRBV9 and J usage is TRBJ1-3; unclear D gene. The CDR3 extends over 15 amino acids. CDR1 SGDLS and CDR2 YYNGEE come from the germline V gene. Trimming took off 6 bases at V and 0 bases at J, with 13 bases between the two ends. The CDR3 reads CASTPWASSGNTIYF. DNA of the CDR3: TGTGCCAGCACCCCGTGGGCTTCCTCTGGAAACACCATATATTTT.

The chain links TRBV7-6 to TRBJ2-3; TRBD2 is a possible D gene (6 bases). Trimming took off 5 bases at V and 4 bases at J, with 25 bases between the two ends. Per germline, CDR1 SGHVS and CDR2 FNYEAQ. The CDR3 contains 18 residues. CDR3 nucleotides: TGTGCCAGCAGCCTATCCGCGGCGGGACTTGAAACGGCAGATACGCAGTATTTT. It yields the protein CASSLSAAGLETADTQYF.

At least ten counts were recorded for this clonotype. This chain uses TRBV10-2 with TRBJ1-3; D is unclear. The CDR3 consists of 12 residues. Trimming took off 7 bases at V and 8 bases at J, with 12 bases between the two ends. Germline V gene lookup returns CDR1 WSHSY and CDR2 SAAADI. This chain's CDR3 is CASMPSGDTIYF. For the CDR3, the DNA is TGCGCCAGCATGCCCTCAGGAGACACCATATATTTT.

J is TRBJ1-1 and V is TRBV14, with 7 bases matching TRBD1. The CDR3 spans 16 residues. Germline V gene lookup returns CDR1 SGHDN and CDR2 FVKESK. V shed 4 bases and J 1 base; nucleotides not matched to a gene: 9. CDR3 in DNA: TGTGCCAGCAGCCCAGTAAGGGGGCAGGGGAACACTGAAGCTTTCTTT. It is translated as CASSPVRGQGNTEAFF.

The chain's CDR3 is CASSQERSYEQYF. The CDR3 nucleotides read TGCGCCAGCAGCCAAGAACGGTCCTACGAGCAGTACTTC. The V gene is TRBV4-1, the J gene TRBJ2-7; D is undetermined. CDR3 length equals 13 residues. With 0 bases removed from V and 1 base from J, the gap between germline ends came to 4 bases. Germline CDR1 MGHRA, CDR2 YSYEKL.

This clonotype was picked up a small number of times. The V and J genes are TRBV7-9 and TRBJ2-1, with 9 positions matching TRBD2. Germline assignment: CDR1 SEHNR and CDR2 FQNEAQ (reference sequence). The V and J ends lost 2 bases and 9 bases, in that order; junction bases with no gene match: 5. The CDR3 has 14 residues. CDR3 loop: CASSLMLLAGEQFF. CDR3 in DNA: TGTGCCAGCAGCTTAATGTTACTAGCGGGTGAGCAGTTCTTC.